These 7 T cell receptor beta chains share one sample of origin, sequenced in a study of T cells expressing NK-cell markers. After re-calling the 5' RACE reads, TCRdb lists one entry per CDR3 protein, DNA absent. This specimen shows under 200,000 distinct CDR3 sequences; the ten leading clones hold around 20%. Sequenced sample: blood T cells: a sorted CD56 or NKG2C T cell subset, CD4+ or CD8+ T cells, or bulk PBMC T cells (not recorded which). All receptors derive from a woman between 18 and 70 years old in good health.

V and J are TRBV30 and TRBJ2-3; lacking DNA, the TRBD1 call made by TCRdb goes unchecked. CDR3 length: 17 amino acids. Per germline, CDR1 GTSNPN and CDR2 SVGIG (reference sequence). The CDR3 region is CAWNPPWAYTSTDTQYF.

The V gene is TRBV27, the J gene TRBJ1-4; TCRdb lists TRBD1, though no DNA is available to test this call. The CDR3 has 14 amino acids. Germline V lookup: CDR1 MNHEY, CDR2 SMNVEV (reference sequence). The CDR3 protein is CASTRTGLEEKLFF. The complete variable domain, with remaining parts taken from reference TRBV27 and TRBJ1-4, reads EAQVTQNPRYLITVTGKKLTVTCSQNMNHEYMSWYRQDPGLGLRQIYYSMNVEVTDKGDVPEGYKVSRKEKRNFPLILESPSPNQTSLYFCASTRTGLEEKLFFGSGTQLSVL.

CDR3 region: CASSLSRAALNTEAFF. J is TRBJ1-1 and V is TRBV28; with no DNA, the TCRdb D assignment of TRBD1 cannot be verified. The CDR3 loop spans 16 amino acids. Germline CDR1 and CDR2: MDHEN and SYDVKM.

The V and J genes are TRBV5-1 and TRBJ2-5; lacking DNA, the TRBD1 call made by TCRdb goes unchecked. Germline lookup yields CDR1 SGHRS and CDR2 YFSETQ. This CDR3 is built from 15 residues. Here the CDR3 reads CASSLGNGGQETQYF.

The V gene is TRBV5-1, the J gene TRBJ2-7; the D call of TRBD2 rests on TCRdb alone, since no DNA is present to check it. The germline CDR1 and CDR2 sequences are SGHRS and YFSETQ. The CDR3 length is 15 residues. The CDR3 loop is CASSLGLAGVYEQYF.

V usage is TRBV5-1 and J usage is TRBJ2-3. Germline V lookup: CDR1 SGHRS, CDR2 YFSETQ. The CDR3 contains 15 residues. The CDR3 reads CASSFLSLITDTQYF.

The J gene is TRBJ2-3, the V gene TRBV5-1; TCRdb reports TRBD1, a call that lacks DNA to check it against. Looked up from germline, CDR1 is SGHRS and CDR2 is YFSETQ. This CDR3 spans 16 amino acids. CDR3: CASTIATGVVTDTQYF. The full variable domain, with the rest looked up from reference TRBV5-1 and TRBJ2-3, is KAGVTQTPRYLIKTRGQQVTLSCSPISGHRSVSWYQQTPGQGLQFLFEYFSETQRNKGNFPGRFSGRQFSNSRSEMNVSTLELGDSALYLCASTIATGVVTDTQYFGPGTRLTVL.